This T cell receptor (beta chain) was profiled in a study of T cell repertoires in cytomegalovirus infection. Study context: It was recently identified HLA-C-restricted and well-studied HLA-B-restricted CMV epitopes that the study used. Public signatures in TCR beta pointed to CMV infection and matching HLA type. Notes on the study in general: People with CMV and the relevant HLA were identified by cumulative public TCR beta family frequency.

Regarding this clonotype: The antigen is unknown.

MiXCR was run by TCRdb on the reads, yielding one entry per CDR3 protein. The sample has 550,000 to 700,000 distinct CDR3 sequences; around two fifths are singletons. The CDR3 loop spans 14 amino acids. Trimming cost V 5 bases and J 10 bases, with 15 bases left between them. CDR1 is MDHEN, CDR2 SYDVKM, per germline. The material sequenced was cultured PBMCs, taken from culture after CMV antigen stimulation. The source of this sequence is a human donor in good health (CMV status not recorded). Some clones in this sample may be carry-over from other donors' samples. The rearrangement uses TRBV28 and TRBJ1-6; weak D call: TRBD1 (6 bases). The CDR3 loop is CASSQTGYRSPLHF. For the CDR3, the DNA is TGTGCCAGCAGTCAAACAGGGTATCGCTCACCCCTCCACTTT.